A single sample gave rise to the 26 T cell receptor beta chains below, sequenced in a study of identical twins. MiXCR, run by TCRdb on the 5' RACE reads, gives a single entry per CDR3 protein. The sample holds roughly 710,000 distinct CDR3 sequences, 6.1% seen once. Sequencing input: naive T cells sorted from blood. The receptor set was obtained from a young man in good health.

The CDR3 DNA sequence: TGCGCCAGCAGCTTACTAGCGGAATATGAGCAGTTCTTC. It codes for CASSLLAEYEQFF. The chain couples TRBV5-1 to TRBJ2-1, with 8 bases identical to TRBD2. Looked up from germline, CDR1 is SGHRS and CDR2 is YFSETQ. The CDR3 covers 13 residues. Trimming removed 2 bases from V and 8 bases from J; junction bases left unmatched: 3.

As to this clonotype: At one end the junction does not follow the germline gene, possibly because of a read error. This chain links TRBV10-1 with TRBJ2-3, with 7 bases identical to TRBD2. Germline V CDR1 and CDR2: WNHNN, SYGVQD (reference sequence). The CDR3 totals 15 residues. DNA of the CDR3: TGCGCCAGCAGTCAGGGAGGGAGTTTCACAGATACGCAGGATTTT. Residues: CASSQGGSFTDTQDF.

This clonotype was detected ten times or more. This chain joins TRBV20-1 and TRBJ1-5, with D maybe TRBD1 (6 bases). V shed 6 bases and J shed 1 base, with 13 bases lying between them. Germline CDR1 reads DFQATT; CDR2 reads SNEGSKA (reference sequence). This CDR3 comprises 14 residues. The CDR3 DNA reads as TGCAGTGCCAGGGACACACGGAGCAATCAGCCCCAGCATTTT. This gives the protein CSARDTRSNQPQHF.

This clonotype appeared many times. The rearrangement uses TRBV7-2 and TRBJ2-3; 8 bases fit TRBD2. Trimming removed 5 bases from V and 5 bases from J; junction bases left unmatched: 12. The CDR3 is 16 residues long. Germline V lookup: CDR1 SGHTA, CDR2 FQGNSA. The CDR3, as DNA: TGTGCCAGCAGCCCCCAAGGGGTAGCGGGGATAGATACGCAGTATTTT. The encoded protein is CASSPQGVAGIDTQYF.

The V and J genes are TRBV5-1 and TRBJ1-1, with D possibly TRBD1 on 6 matching bases. There are 15 residues in the CDR3. With 3 bases removed from V and 0 bases from J, the gap between germline ends came to 12 bases. Looked up from germline, CDR1 is SGHRS and CDR2 is YFSETQ. CDR3: CASSSERGMNTEAFF. The CDR3 bases are TGCGCCAGCAGCTCCGAGAGGGGGATGAACACTGAAGCTTTCTTT.

The table lists this clonotype with a few counts. V is TRBV6-2 or TRBV6-3 and J is TRBJ2-2, with a weak D call TRBD2 (5 bases). Germline values: CDR1 MNHEY, CDR2 SVGEGT. V lost 4 bases and J 8 bases, leaving 14 bases between the germline ends. This CDR3 spans 14 amino acids. In DNA, the CDR3 is TGTGCCAGCAGTTCAGGACTGAGCCTAGGGGAGCTGTTTTTT. It yields the protein CASSSGLSLGELFF.

This clonotype came up many times. This chain links TRBV27 with TRBJ1-6; a possible D gene is TRBD1 (5 bases). The germline CDR1 and CDR2 sequences are MNHEY and SMNVEV (reference sequence). V was clipped by 8 bases and J by 7 bases, with 9 bases between them. The CDR3 has 12 residues. Here the CDR3 reads CASQGRNSPLHF. CDR3 sequence (DNA): TGTGCCAGCCAGGGCAGAAATTCACCCCTCCACTTT.

This clonotype was seen many times. The genes are TRBV9 and TRBJ2-3, with D possibly being TRBD1 or TRBD2 (7 bases each). CDR1 and CDR2 (germline): SGDLS, YYNGEE. Deletions cut 3 bases from V and 3 bases from J, with 17 bases between. This CDR3 region has 16 residues. CDR3 sequence: CASSAPPGGGTDTQYF. CDR3 DNA sequence: TGTGCCAGCAGCGCGCCGCCAGGGGGGGGGACAGATACGCAGTATTTT.

This clonotype has a count of ten or more. The V and J genes are TRBV7-2 and TRBJ1-5, with TRBD1 identical over 8 bases. The CDR3 contains 16 residues. V was clipped by 0 bases and J by 2 bases; unmatched bases: 3. Germline V gene data show CDR1 as SGHTA and CDR2 as FQGNSA. The CDR3 here is CASSLAGQGGNQPQHF. The CDR3 coding sequence is TGTGCCAGCAGCTTAGCCGGACAGGGAGGCAATCAGCCCCAGCATTTT. The whole variable domain, filled in from reference TRBV7-2 and TRBJ1-5, reads GAGVSQSPSNKVTEKGKDVELRCDPISGHTALYWYRQSLGQGLEFLIYFQGNSAPDKSGLPSDRFSAERTGGSVSTLTIQRTQQEDSAVYLCASSLAGQGGNQPQHFGDGTRLSIL.

There are many counts of this clonotype. This chain links TRBV20-1 with TRBJ2-3, with 10 bases that match TRBD2. Germline CDR1 DFQATT, CDR2 SNEGSKA (reference sequence). With 5 bases clipped from V and 4 bases from J, the junction kept 9 bases outside the gene matches. The CDR3 is made up of 15 amino acids. CDR3 in DNA: TGCAGTGCTCCTGAGCGGGAGGGCCGATCAGATACGCAGTATTTT. It translates to CSAPEREGRSDTQYF.

V is TRBV10-3 and J is TRBJ2-1; D is undetermined. Germline loops: CDR1 ENHRY, CDR2 SYGVKD. The CDR3 is 13 amino acids. The germline V and J ends were trimmed by 9 bases and 5 bases, with 14 bases remaining between them. Here the CDR3 reads CAISTDKNNEQFF. The DNA of the CDR3 is TGTGCCATTAGTACAGACAAGAACAATGAGCAGTTCTTC.

This clonotype was recorded at least ten times. This rearrangement joins TRBV7-9 to TRBJ1-4; D is unresolved. Germline loops: CDR1 SEHNR, CDR2 FQNEAQ (reference sequence). Trimming removed 4 bases from V and 5 bases from J, with 11 bases in between. CDR3 length: 14 residues. The DNA for the CDR3 is TGTGCCAGCAGCTCCCTCGCAAGGAATGAAAAACTGTTTTTT. The encoded protein is CASSSLARNEKLFF. The whole variable domain, filled in from reference TRBV7-9 and TRBJ1-4, reads DTGVSQNPRHKITKRGQNVTFRCDPISEHNRLYWYRQTLGQGPEFLTYFQNEAQLEKSRLLSDRFSAERPKGSFSTLEIQRTEQGDSAMYLCASSSLARNEKLFFGSGTQLSVL.

This chain connects TRBV7-9 to TRBJ2-1; D is unclear. Trimming removed 8 bases at V and 7 bases at J, with 21 bases between. The CDR3 is 15 residues long. In germline, CDR1 is SEHNR, CDR2 FQNEAQ (reference sequence). This chain's CDR3 is CASATPRKAGNEQFF. The CDR3 DNA reads TGTGCCAGCGCTACACCCCGGAAAGCCGGAAATGAGCAGTTCTTC. Together with reference TRBV7-9 and TRBJ2-1, the CDR3 gives the full variable domain: DTGVSQNPRHKITKRGQNVTFRCDPISEHNRLYWYRQTLGQGPEFLTYFQNEAQLEKSRLLSDRFSAERPKGSFSTLEIQRTEQGDSAMYLCASATPRKAGNEQFFGPGTRLTVL.

This clonotype was recorded many times. This rearrangement joins TRBV12-3 or TRBV12-4 to TRBJ2-5; D gene ambiguous. The CDR3 has 14 residues. V was pared by 6 bases and J by 1 base, with 12 bases between. CDR3 DNA sequence: TGTGCCAGCAGCCCGGGCCTCCCCCAAGAGACCCAGTACTTC. Translation gives CASSPGLPQETQYF.

This clonotype was seen repeatedly, ten times or more. This chain joins TRBV18 and TRBJ2-1; TRBD2 aligns across 11 bases. V shed 8 bases, J shed 4 bases, and the junction held 1 base outside the gene matches. CDR1 is KGHSH and CDR2 is LQKENI in the germline V gene. This CDR3 has 13 residues. The CDR3 DNA reads as TGTGCCAGCAGACTAGCGGGGTACAATGAGCAGTTCTTC. This translates into CASRLAGYNEQFF.

The chain uses TRBV7-9 and TRBJ2-3, with D tentatively TRBD2 (5 bases). Germline CDR1 is SEHNR and CDR2 is FQNEAQ (reference sequence). The ends were cut back, 2 bases at V and 6 bases at J, with 18 bases in the middle. The CDR3 extends over 16 amino acids. Here the CDR3 reads CASSLLASPGVDTQYF. The CDR3 region has the DNA TGTGCCAGCAGCTTACTAGCCTCGCCCGGAGTGGATACGCAGTATTTT.

This sequence joins TRBV13 and TRBJ1-1; the D is unclear. The germline gives CDR1 PRHDT, CDR2 FYEKMQ (reference sequence). The CDR3 consists of 16 residues. Trimming removed 4 bases at V and 5 bases at J, with 20 bases between. The CDR3 region is CASSSGRKGAGTEAFF. CDR3 nucleotides: TGTGCCAGCAGCTCAGGAAGGAAGGGAGCGGGTACTGAAGCTTTCTTT.

The chain couples TRBV6-5 to TRBJ2-3; maybe TRBD2 (6 bases). The V end was cut by 5 bases, the J end by 0 bases, with 12 bases between. The CDR3 contains 15 residues. The germline V gene encodes CDR1 MNHEY and CDR2 SVGAGI. The CDR3 spells CASSISRGSTDTQYF. CDR3 nucleotide sequence: TGTGCCAGCAGTATCTCGCGGGGTAGCACAGATACGCAGTATTTT.

The CDR3 protein is CSARDWAGGYNEQFF. The CDR3 DNA sequence: TGCAGTGCTAGAGATTGGGCGGGAGGCTACAATGAGCAGTTCTTC. V and J are TRBV20-1 and TRBJ2-1, with TRBD2 identical over 8 bases. Per the germline V gene, CDR1 is DFQATT and CDR2 is SNEGSKA (reference sequence). The CDR3 contains 15 residues. J was trimmed by 3 bases and V by 0 bases; bases with no gene match: 4.

The chain joins TRBV10-3 to TRBJ2-2; 8 positions match TRBD1. There are 12 residues in the CDR3. CDR1 ENHRY and CDR2 SYGVKD come from the germline V gene. Germline trimming cut 8 bases from V and 7 bases from J; bases unmatched to any gene: 3. The CDR3 loop reads CAIGQGGGELFF. CDR3 nucleotides: TGTGCCATCGGACAGGGAGGCGGGGAGCTGTTTTTT.

This clonotype came up a few times. V gene TRBV27 combines with J gene TRBJ1-1; D is unresolved. The CDR3 totals 13 residues. V was clipped by 3 bases and J by 3 bases, with 8 bases between them. From germline, CDR1 is MNHEY and CDR2 SMNVEV (reference sequence). CDR3 sequence reads: CASSLAEDTEAFF. Here the CDR3 DNA reads TGTGCCAGCAGTTTGGCCGAGGACACTGAAGCTTTCTTT.

As regards this clonotype: A much larger clone differs from this one at a single base, so this may be a read error. No conserved phenylalanine or tryptophan is present at the end of the CDR3, so a read error is the likely explanation. The chain employs TRBV12-3 or TRBV12-4 and TRBJ2-1; D perhaps matches TRBD2 (5 bases). Trimming cost V 3 bases and J 8 bases, with 20 bases left between them. This CDR3 is 16 amino acids long. The CDR3 region is CASSFIGRGFEDEQFY. The CDR3 nucleotides are TGTGCCAGCAGTTTTATCGGTCGAGGGTTTGAGGATGAGCAGTTCTAC.

The chain employs TRBV7-3 and TRBJ2-2, with D possibly matching TRBD2 (5 bases). Germline V lookup: CDR1 SGHTA, CDR2 FQGTGA. The CDR3 spans 13 residues. V was trimmed by 5 bases and J by 6 bases, leaving 10 bases between them. The CDR3 protein is CASSPDSAGELFF. Written as DNA, the CDR3 is TGTGCCAGCAGCCCGGACTCGGCCGGGGAGCTGTTTTTT.

This clonotype showed up just a few times. The chain employs TRBV27 and TRBJ2-7; TRBD2 matches 7 bases. The junction had 9 bases not matched to a gene; V was cut back by 4 bases and J by 6 bases. There are 14 residues in the CDR3. Germline V gives CDR1 MNHEY, CDR2 SMNVEV (reference sequence). CDR3: CASSSGGLFGEQYF. The CDR3, as DNA: TGTGCCAGCAGTTCGGGGGGACTATTTGGCGAGCAGTACTTC.

This clonotype appeared a few times. The rearrangement links TRBV7-2 to TRBJ2-1; D is possibly TRBD1 or TRBD2 (5 bases each). Germline V gene sequence: CDR1 SGHTA, CDR2 FQGNSA. The CDR3 spans 13 residues. The V gene lost 5 bases and the J gene lost 10 bases, with 15 bases spanning the gap. DNA of the CDR3: TGTGCCAGCAGCGAAGGGACGGCGTGGGAGCAGTTCTTC. Residues: CASSEGTAWEQFF.

This clonotype was seen a handful of times. The chain joins TRBV18 to TRBJ2-6, with D hard to call. The CDR3 contains 15 residues. Germline CDR1 and CDR2: KGHSH and LQKENI. V lost 3 bases and J lost 1, with 7 bases in between. The CDR3 reads CASSPQESGANVLTF. CDR3 sequence (DNA): TGTGCCAGCTCACCCCAGGAATCTGGGGCCAACGTCCTGACTTTC.